This is a list of T cell receptor beta chains from one sample in a study of cytomegalovirus exposure and HLA in healthy donors. Profiling relied on immunoSEQ multiplex PCR, and the TCRdb table lists in-frame clones only, not all of them. Of roughly 250,000 clones in the sample, roughly 89% were seen once. Sequencing was performed on PBMCs. These receptors came from a woman younger than 30 in good health and CMV-seronegative. Both conserved end residues are part of each CDR3. The D gene is left open where the match is weak. A row's size may be missing; if present it is once, few, many or a size class.

j_call | d_call | v_call | clone_size | cdr3_aa | cdr3_nt
TRBJ1-1 | TRBD1 | TRBV5-4 | . | CASSDTGGGTEAFF | TGTGCCAGCAGCGACACAGGGGGAGGTACTGAAGCTTTCTTT
TRBJ2-3 | . | TRBV19 | . | CASSIGSRGEDTQYF | TGTGCCAGTAGTATTGGTAGCAGGGGGGAGGATACGCAGTATTTT
TRBJ2-7 | TRBD2 | TRBV4-3 | . | CASSQDPPSVAGALYEQYF | TGCGCCAGCAGCCAAGATCCCCCCTCGGTAGCGGGGGCCCTTTACGAGCAGTACTTC
TRBJ2-1 | . | TRBV2 | . | CASRGQAGDNEQFF | TGTGCCAGCAGGGGACAGGCGGGGGACAATGAGCAGTTCTTC
TRBJ2-5 | TRBD1 | TRBV13 | . | CASSTGQGIQETQYF | TGTGCCAGCAGCACCGGACAGGGCATTCAAGAGACCCAGTACTTC
TRBJ1-6 | TRBD1 | TRBV27 | few | CASSTGAATPLHF | TGTGCCAGCAGCACAGGGGCGGCGACACCCCTCCACTTT
TRBJ1-6 | . | TRBV6-4 | . | CASSTGDNSPLHF | TGTGCCAGCAGCACCGGGGATAATTCACCCCTCCACTTT
TRBJ2-3 | . | TRBV4-3 | . | CASSQEAWGGTDTQYF | TGCGCCAGCAGCCAAGAAGCGTGGGGCGGCACAGATACGCAGTATTTT
TRBJ2-7 | . | TRBV2 | . | CASRLTAHSTYEQYF | TGTGCCAGCAGACTTACCGCCCATTCCACCTACGAGCAGTACTTC
TRBJ1-2 | . | TRBV11-2 | . | CASSLHRDQGYTF | TGTGCCAGCAGCTTACACAGGGATCAGGGCTACACCTTC
TRBJ1-4 | TRBD1 | TRBV4-1 | . | CASSQFMRGGKSNEKLFF | TGCGCCAGCAGCCAATTCATGAGAGGGGGCAAATCTAATGAAAAACTGTTTTTT
TRBJ1-2 | TRBD1 | TRBV6-6 | . | CASSSREGATYGYTF | TGTGCCAGCAGTTCCCGGGAGGGGGCGACCTATGGCTACACCTTC
TRBJ1-2 | . | TRBV14 | . | CASSLELTGSYGYTF | TGTGCCAGCAGCCTTGAGCTGACGGGGAGCTATGGCTACACCTTC
TRBJ2-2 | . | TRBV7-3 | . | CASSPRGTAITGELFF | TGTGCCAGCAGCCCAAGGGGTACGGCGATCACCGGGGAGCTGTTTTTT
TRBJ2-7 | . | TRBV25-1 | . | CASSDRGRVEQYF | TGTGCCAGCAGTGACAGGGGAAGGGTTGAGCAGTACTTC
TRBJ2-7 | TRBD1 | TRBV7-9 | . | CASSLRTGGYEQYF | TGTGCCAGCAGCCTCCGGACAGGGGGCTACGAGCAGTACTTC
TRBJ1-2 | TRBD1 | TRBV30 | . | CAWSPPTGDHYGYTF | TGTGCCTGGAGTCCCCCGACAGGGGACCACTATGGCTACACCTTC
TRBJ2-6 | . | TRBV6-5 | once | CASGGVSGANVLTF | TGTGCCAGCGGAGGGGTCTCTGGGGCCAACGTCCTGACTTTC
TRBJ1-4 | TRBD1 | TRBV19 | . | CASTIDRAHEKLFF | TGTGCCAGTACCATCGACAGGGCTCATGAAAAACTGTTTTTT
TRBJ2-6 | TRBD1 | TRBV7-9 | . | CASSQGQGSGANVLTF | TGTGCCAGCAGCCAGGGACAGGGCTCTGGGGCCAACGTCCTGACTTTC
TRBJ2-1 | . | TRBV6-1 | . | CASSEAPRGGGRHEQFF | TGTGCCAGCAGTGAAGCCCCGCGGGGAGGGGGGAGACATGAGCAGTTCTTC
TRBJ2-5 | . | TRBV5-1 | . | CASSPTQGTGETQYF | TGCGCCAGCAGCCCCACACAGGGAACTGGCGAGACCCAGTACTTC
TRBJ2-5 | . | TRBV16 | few | CASSQAGETQYF | TGTGCCAGCAGCCAAGCGGGAGAGACCCAGTACTTC
TRBJ1-1 | . | TRBV15 | . | CATSGHEMNTEAFF | TGTGCCACCAGCGGACATGAAATGAACACTGAAGCTTTCTTT
TRBJ1-5 | . | TRBV28 | . | CASSLAGNSNQPQHF | TGTGCCAGCAGTTTAGCAGGGAATAGCAATCAGCCCCAGCATTTT
TRBJ1-5 | TRBD1 | TRBV19 | . | CASSQFRTGPQPQHF | TGTGCCAGTAGCCAATTCCGGACAGGTCCCCAGCCCCAGCATTTT
TRBJ1-6 | . | TRBV27 | . | CASRRQVNSPLHF | TGTGCCAGCAGGAGACAAGTTAATTCACCCCTCCACTTT
TRBJ2-5 | TRBD2 | TRBV9 | . | CASTLGGGDETQYF | TGTGCCAGCACCCTGGGGGGAGGGGACGAGACCCAGTACTTC
TRBJ2-7 | TRBD1 | TRBV5-6 | . | CASSLVDRNYEQYF | TGTGCCAGCAGCTTGGTGGACAGGAATTACGAGCAGTACTTC
TRBJ2-1 | . | TRBV19 | . | CASSIGGVYNEQFF | TGTGCCAGTAGTATTGGAGGGGTCTACAATGAGCAGTTCTTC
TRBJ2-1 | TRBD1 | TRBV29-1 | . | CSVVPGTAYYNEQFF | TGCAGCGTTGTACCGGGGACAGCTTACTACAATGAGCAGTTCTTC
TRBJ1-6 | . | TRBV7-8 | . | CASSLGRGRGNNSPLHF | TGTGCCAGCAGCTTAGGGCGGGGGAGGGGAAATAATTCACCCCTCCACTTT
TRBJ1-1 | . | TRBV5-8 | . | CASSSTPSGSSYTEAFF | TGTGCCAGCAGCTCCACCCCCTCGGGTTCCTCATACACTGAAGCTTTCTTT
TRBJ1-6 | TRBD1 | TRBV5-5 | few | CASLTGTGGFGALHF | TGTGCCAGCCTTACTGGGACAGGCGGCTTCGGGGCCCTCCACTTT
TRBJ2-7 | TRBD1 | TRBV7-2 | . | CASSLGQAIYEQYF | TGTGCCAGCAGCTTGGGACAGGCCATCTACGAGCAGTACTTC
TRBJ2-7 | TRBD1 | TRBV7-9 | . | CASSDRQGTYEQYF | TGTGCCAGCAGCGACCGACAGGGAACCTACGAGCAGTACTTC
TRBJ2-2 | TRBD1 | TRBV2 | . | CAGGTGGRTGELFF | TGTGCCGGAGGGACAGGGGGCCGTACCGGGGAGCTGTTTTTT
TRBJ1-2 | . | TRBV5-5 | . | CASSLVSGGFDGYTF | TGTGCCAGCAGCTTGGTTTCGGGAGGGTTCGATGGCTACACCTTC
TRBJ2-7 | . | TRBV4-3 | . | CASSQVGQSYEQYF | TGCGCCAGCAGCCAAGTTGGACAGTCCTACGAGCAGTACTTC
TRBJ1-4 | . | TRBV6-4 | . | CASSDGGEKLFF | TGTGCCAGCAGTGACGGGGGGGAAAAACTGTTTTTT
TRBJ2-6 | . | TRBV6-4 | . | CASSDSRSGANVLTF | TGTGCCAGCAGTGACTCGCGCTCTGGGGCCAACGTCCTGACTTTC
TRBJ2-7 | . | TRBV9 | . | CASSQSLGAEQYF | TGTGCCAGCAGCCAATCGCTAGGGGCCGAGCAGTACTTC
TRBJ2-5 | . | TRBV7-2 | . | CASSLFGGKYQETQYF | TGTGCCAGCAGCTTATTTGGCGGAAAGTACCAAGAGACCCAGTACTTC
TRBJ2-5 | TRBD1 | TRBV19 | . | CASSRQGETQYF | TGTGCCAGTAGTAGACAGGGCGAGACCCAGTACTTC
TRBJ2-1 | . | TRBV5-6 | . | CASSETGVPDNEQFF | TGTGCCAGCAGCGAGACAGGAGTTCCAGACAATGAGCAGTTCTTC